This passage covers 27 T cell receptor beta chains from one sample sequenced in a study of beta chain features in type 1 diabetes. Reverse transcribing all isolated RNA meant expressed TCRB transcripts were sequenced. Sequencing was performed with immunoSEQ multiplex PCR; in TCRdb, only in-frame clones are kept and a portion is missing. The data show under 25,000 clones, with around 46% seen just once and approximately 0.42% held by the top ten. Specimen: stem cell memory CD4+ T cells from blood. These receptors were obtained from a man in his late teens or twenties in good health.

A few counts support this clone. The chain recombines TRBV7-2 with TRBJ1-5, with D possibly matching TRBD1 (5 bases). Trimming took 1 base from V and 3 from J, leaving 10 bases between them. The CDR3 length is 15 residues. CDR1 and CDR2 (germline): SGHTA, FQGNSA. The CDR3 here is CASSLEQAYNQPQHF. The CDR3 DNA sequence: TGTGCCAGCAGCTTAGAACAGGCTTACAATCAGCCCCAGCATTTT.

Sample share makes this clone medium-sized. The chain is built from TRBV29-1 and TRBJ2-7; no clear D. Germline lookup yields CDR1 SQVTM and CDR2 ANQGSEA. The V and J ends lost 4 bases and 2 bases respectively, with 12 bases between them. The CDR3 is made up of 13 amino acids. This CDR3 is CSVGFRGPYEQYF. CDR3 bases: TGCAGCGTTGGCTTCAGAGGCCCCTACGAGCAGTACTTC.

This clone has only a few counts. The CDR3 is CASSLDGNLAKNIQYF. CDR3 DNA: TGTGCCAGCAGCTTAGACGGGAACCTAGCCAAAAACATTCAGTACTTC. This chain connects TRBV7-2 to TRBJ2-4; TRBD2 is a possible D gene (5 bases). Germline V gene data show CDR1 as SGHTA and CDR2 as FQGNSA. The CDR3 extends over 16 amino acids. V was trimmed by 1 base and J by 0 bases, leaving 10 bases between them.

This chain joins TRBV7-2 and TRBJ1-3; the match to TRBD1 covers 10 bases. With 3 bases clipped from V and 8 bases from J, the junction kept 4 bases outside the gene matches. Per germline, CDR1 SGHTA and CDR2 FQGNSA. The CDR3 totals 14 residues. In DNA form, the CDR3 reads TGTGCCAGCAGCTTCGACAGGGGGCTTGACACCATATATTTT. Translated: CASSFDRGLDTIYF.

V and J are TRBV5-5 and TRBJ1-5; D remains unclear. The germline gives CDR1 SGHKS, CDR2 YYEKEE (reference sequence). The CDR3 is made up of 19 amino acids. The ends were cut back, 4 bases at V and 2 bases at J, with 25 bases in the middle. CDR3 residues: CASSTAEGPGGVGNQPQHF. CDR3 coding DNA: TGTGCCAGCAGCACGGCAGAAGGACCGGGCGGGGTTGGCAATCAGCCCCAGCATTTT.

The sample holds one count of this clone. The chain recombines TRBV7-8 with TRBJ2-7, with 10 bases lining up with TRBD2. Germline values: CDR1 SGHVS, CDR2 FQNEAQ. V gave up 3 bases and J gave up 0 bases; unmatched junction bases: 17. The CDR3 totals 20 residues. The CDR3 coding sequence is TGTGCCAGCAGCTTTGCACCCGGGCTAGCGGGAGCTCCCATCTCCTACGAGCAGTACTTC. This codes for CASSFAPGLAGAPISYEQYF.

The rearrangement links TRBV28 to TRBJ2-5; 8 bases are shared with TRBD1. There are 17 residues in the CDR3. CDR1 and CDR2 from the germline V gene are MDHEN and SYDVKM. V dropped 5 bases and J dropped 7; count of bases not matched to a gene: 18. The CDR3 loop is CASSAPNPGQGGGTQYF. The CDR3 DNA follows: TGTGCCAGCAGTGCCCCAAACCCCGGACAGGGCGGAGGGACCCAGTACTTC.

In regard to this clone: The sample holds other DNA sequences that translate to the same CDR3. V and J are TRBV11-2 and TRBJ2-5, with a possible D match to TRBD2 (6 bases). Germline values: CDR1 SGHAT, CDR2 FQNNGV. The CDR3 totals 13 residues. V dropped 5 bases and J dropped 10 bases, with 17 bases sitting between them. CDR3 sequence: CASSLRAGPIQYF. In DNA form, the CDR3 reads TGTGCCAGCAGCCTCCGGGCGGGGCCTATCCAGTACTTC.

The CDR3 reads CASSLGPGDEKLFF. CDR3 DNA sequence: TGCGCCAGCAGCTTGGGACCCGGGGATGAAAAACTGTTTTTT. The chain recombines TRBV5-1 with TRBJ1-4; D gene unclear. Germline CDR1 is SGHRS and CDR2 is YFSETQ. Trimming stripped 0 bases from V and 6 bases from J, with 9 bases between. The length of the CDR3 is 14 residues. The whole variable domain, remainder taken from reference TRBV5-1 and TRBJ1-4, is KAGVTQTPRYLIKTRGQQVTLSCSPISGHRSVSWYQQTPGQGLQFLFEYFSETQRNKGNFPGRFSGRQFSNSRSEMNVSTLELGDSALYLCASSLGPGDEKLFFGSGTQLSVL.

The chain recombines TRBV9 with TRBJ2-1; 11 bases align to TRBD2. CDR1 and CDR2 from the germline V gene are SGDLS and YYNGEE. The trim removed 4 bases at V and 1 base at J, leaving 4 bases unmatched. This CDR3 is built from 16 residues. The CDR3 here is CASSTLAGGSYNEQFF. Written as DNA, the CDR3 is TGTGCCAGCAGCACCCTAGCGGGAGGATCCTACAATGAGCAGTTCTTC. The full variable domain, with the rest looked up from reference TRBV9 and TRBJ2-1, is DSGVTQTPKHLITATGQRVTLRCSPRSGDLSVYWYQQSLDQGLQFLIQYYNGEERAKGNILERFSAQQFPDLHSELNLSSLELGDSALYFCASSTLAGGSYNEQFFGPGTRLTVL.

The rearrangement joins TRBV7-3 to TRBJ1-1; D ambiguous. Per the germline V gene, CDR1 is SGHTA and CDR2 is FQGTGA. The CDR3 extends over 14 amino acids. V lost 5 bases and J 1 base, leaving 11 bases between the germline ends. As DNA, the CDR3 is TGTGCCAGCAGCCAAATTGGAGGGAACACTGAAGCTTTCTTT. It yields the protein CASSQIGGNTEAFF.

This chain connects TRBV30 to TRBJ2-4; 10 bases align to TRBD1. V trimming: 0 bases; J trimming: 8 bases; junction bases outside the gene matches: 7. Germline loops: CDR1 GTSNPN, CDR2 SVGIG (reference sequence). CDR3 length equals 15 residues. In DNA, the CDR3 is TGTGCCTGGAGTGTAGGAGGACAGGGGGTTGACATTCAGTACTTC. This sequence encodes CAWSVGGQGVDIQYF.

The chain recombines TRBV4-1 with TRBJ2-3; TRBD1 is a possible D gene (6 bases). Germline-derived CDR1 and CDR2 are MGHRA and YSYEKL. V shed 0 bases and J shed 3 bases, with 16 bases lying between them. There are 17 residues in the CDR3. The CDR3 region has the DNA TGCGCCAGCAGCCAAGACCGGGACATTCCCTTTACAGATACGCAGTATTTT. Translated: CASSQDRDIPFTDTQYF.

This clone was seen a handful of times. J is TRBJ1-3 and V is TRBV7-9; a weak D match, TRBD1 (5 bases). Trimming took 8 bases from V and 5 from J, leaving 31 bases between them. CDR1 is SEHNR, CDR2 FQNEAQ, per germline (reference sequence). This CDR3 is built from 19 residues. The CDR3 sequence: CASARNQIGGIDLRNTIYF. CDR3 bases: TGTGCCAGCGCCCGCAACCAAATCGGGGGGATCGACTTGAGAAACACCATATATTTT.

The V gene is TRBV5-4, the J gene TRBJ2-7; D gene ambiguous. The CDR3 is 18 amino acids. In germline, CDR1 is SGHNT, CDR2 YYREEE (reference sequence). Trimming cost V 4 bases and J 2 bases, with 25 bases left between them. CDR3 nucleotides: TGTGCCAGCAGCGATCCAACCCTCGGCGGCGGTAAAGCCTACGAGCAGTACTTC. It encodes CASSDPTLGGGKAYEQYF.

This clone was observed a handful of times. The CDR3 loop reads CASSLSDLRANEKLFF. For the CDR3, the DNA is TGTGCCAGCAGCTTATCGGATTTGCGGGCTAATGAAAAACTGTTTTTT. The V and J genes are TRBV7-2 and TRBJ1-4; D remains unclear. The ends were cut back, 2 bases at V and 3 bases at J, with 13 bases in the middle. CDR1 SGHTA and CDR2 FQGNSA come from the germline V gene. The CDR3 totals 16 residues.

The chain employs TRBV4-2 and TRBJ1-2; the D is unclear. CDR1 LGHNA and CDR2 YNFKEQ come from the germline V gene. V gave up 0 bases and J gave up 5 bases, with 10 bases separating them. The CDR3 totals 14 residues. Here the CDR3 DNA reads TGTGCCAGCAGCCAAGAGTTTACGGGTTATGGCTACACCTTC. This encodes CASSQEFTGYGYTF.

Only a few counts were recorded for this clone. The chain is built from TRBV7-2 and TRBJ2-7, with TRBD2 matching over 12 bases. Germline CDR1 reads SGHTA; CDR2 reads FQGNSA. V lost 0 bases, J lost 5 bases, and 17 bases stayed unmatched. This CDR3 contains 20 residues. The CDR3 sequence is CASSLAVLSPSSGRVHEQYF. The CDR3 nucleotides read TGTGCCAGCAGCTTAGCGGTTTTATCCCCGTCTAGCGGGAGGGTACACGAGCAGTACTTC.

This clone is a singleton in its sample. The chain links TRBV30 to TRBJ2-5; tentative D call: TRBD2 (7 bases). CDR1 and CDR2 from the germline V gene are GTSNPN and SVGIG (reference sequence). The CDR3 runs to 16 residues. The ends were cut back, 2 bases at V and 5 bases at J, with 21 bases in the middle. In DNA form, the CDR3 reads TGTGCCTGGAGTACCAGGGGAGGGTTGAGACGGGAGACCCAGTACTTC. Translation: CAWSTRGGLRRETQYF.

This chain links TRBV7-3 with TRBJ1-1; TRBD1 matches 12 bases. The CDR3 length is 18 residues. The V segment lost 1 base and the J segment 2 bases; nucleotides outside the gene matches: 8. Germline V CDR1 and CDR2: SGHTA, FQGTGA. This CDR3 is CASSLSGTGGHKNTEAFF. CDR3 nucleotides: TGTGCCAGCAGCTTAAGTGGGACAGGGGGCCATAAAAACACTGAAGCTTTCTTT.

A single count supports this clone. The chain combines TRBV7-3 with TRBJ2-3; D perhaps matches TRBD2 (5 bases). The germline gives CDR1 SGHTA, CDR2 FQGTGA. The CDR3 is made up of 15 amino acids. With 5 bases removed from V and 1 base from J, the gap between germline ends came to 13 bases. CDR3 loop: CASSPEKRRTDTQYF. CDR3 nucleotides: TGTGCCAGCAGCCCCGAGAAGCGGCGCACAGATACGCAGTATTTT.

The chain recombines TRBV2 with TRBJ1-4; 11 bases map to TRBD1. V gave up 6 bases and J gave up 1 base; unmatched junction bases: 10. This CDR3 is built from 18 residues. In germline, CDR1 is SNHLY, CDR2 FYNNEI. The CDR3 is CASRPTPGQGETNEKLFF. The DNA for the CDR3 is TGTGCCAGCAGACCCACACCGGGACAGGGGGAAACTAATGAAAAACTGTTTTTT.

The gene calls are TRBV30 and TRBJ2-2, with D maybe TRBD2 (6 bases). Between the trimmed V and J ends, which lost 3 bases and 6 bases, there was a span of 14 bases. The CDR3 contains 14 residues. Germline lookup yields CDR1 GTSNPN and CDR2 SVGIG (reference sequence). The CDR3 coding sequence is TGTGCCTGGAGACTGGAGGGAGCGGCCGGGGAGCTGTTTTTT. Amino acids: CAWRLEGAAGELFF.

This rearrangement joins TRBV18 to TRBJ2-3; 9 nucleotides match TRBD1. Trimming at V came to 4 bases and at J to 5 bases, leaving 7 bases not matched to a gene. This CDR3 is built from 15 residues. Germline V lookup: CDR1 KGHSH, CDR2 LQKENI. CDR3 in amino acids: CASSRETGGEDTQYF. Written as DNA, the CDR3 is TGTGCCAGCTCACGAGAGACAGGGGGGGAAGATACGCAGTATTTT.

The chain uses TRBV9 and TRBJ2-2; 8 bases fit TRBD1. The V and J ends lost 4 bases and 6 bases, in that order; junction bases with no gene match: 14. Germline loops: CDR1 SGDLS, CDR2 YYNGEE. This CDR3 region has 17 residues. The CDR3 loop reads CASSPPHLAGGPGELFF. The DNA of the CDR3 is TGTGCCAGCAGCCCACCCCATTTGGCAGGGGGCCCCGGGGAGCTGTTTTTT.

The chain is built from TRBV5-6 and TRBJ1-2; 8 bases fit TRBD1. V lost 4 bases, J lost 4 bases, and 6 bases stayed unmatched. The CDR3 length is 14 residues. The germline V gene has CDR1 SGHDT and CDR2 YYEEEE. The CDR3 DNA sequence: TGTGCCAGCAGCCCGGATGACAGGGGCTATGGCTACACCTTC. Protein sequence: CASSPDDRGYGYTF.

The J gene is TRBJ2-7, the V gene TRBV5-4; D might be TRBD1 (6 bases). Trimming took off 2 bases at V and 5 bases at J, with 17 bases between the two ends. The length of the CDR3 is 15 residues. CDR1 is SGHNT and CDR2 is YYREEE in the germline V gene (reference sequence). The CDR3 reads CASSLFSQGNNEQYF. As DNA, the CDR3 is TGTGCCAGCAGCTTATTTTCCCAGGGGAACAACGAGCAGTACTTC.